These 16 T cell receptor beta chains were sequenced from one sample in a study of OX40 agonist ivuxolimab in advanced cancers. The data were produced by immunoSEQ multiplex PCR, yet TCRdb's version contains in-frame clones alone and is incomplete. The sample lists about 20,000 clones; less than 90% were seen once. The input for sequencing was CD4+ or CD8+ T cells sorted from blood, taken in a trial of the OX40 agonist ivuxolimab. Every receptor here comes from an adult with an advanced solid tumor such as melanoma, head and neck, liver or kidney cancer.

The CDR3 bases are TGTGCCAGCAGCTTGGGGACAGGGGAGAATGAGCAGTTCTTC. Its protein product is CASSLGTGENEQFF. The rearrangement links TRBV7-3 to TRBJ2-1; 10 positions match TRBD1. The V gene's germline CDR1 is SGHTA and CDR2 FQGTGA. The ends lost 3 bases at V and 7 bases at J; junction bases unmatched: 3. This CDR3 has 14 amino acids.

With respect to this clone: The identical CDR3 is also encoded by other nucleotide sequences in the sample. The chain uses TRBV4-1 and TRBJ1-3; the D is unclear. The CDR3 has 14 amino acids. Germline loops: CDR1 MGHRA, CDR2 YSYEKL. Deletions cut 1 base from V and 2 bases from J, with 6 bases between. The CDR3 is CASSQVGPGNTIYF. The CDR3 nucleotides are TGCGCCAGCAGCCAAGTGGGCCCTGGAAACACCATATATTTT.

In its sample, this clone was seen once. The chain carries TRBV4-3 and TRBJ2-1; tentatively, D is TRBD2 (6 bases). The V gene lost 3 bases and the J gene lost 3 bases, with 12 bases spanning the gap. The CDR3 runs 15 residues. Germline V CDR1 and CDR2: LGHNA, YSLEER. The CDR3 loop is CASSQAGTVYNEQFF. CDR3 DNA sequence: TGCGCCAGCAGCCAGGCCGGGACTGTCTACAATGAGCAGTTCTTC.

With respect to this clone: The junction does not match germline at one end; this may be a read error. The gene calls are TRBV4-1 and TRBJ2-1, with D unresolved. CDR1 and CDR2 from the germline V gene are MGHRA and YSYEKL. The CDR3 contains 15 residues. The CDR3 reads CASSQDVLGGAKKLF. The CDR3, as DNA: TGCGCCAGCAGCCAAGACGTGTTAGGTGGAGCAAAGAAACTCTTC.

This clone showed up just a few times. The V gene is TRBV19, the J gene TRBJ2-1; D may be TRBD2 (5 bases). The CDR3 totals 13 residues. The V and J ends lost 7 bases and 3 bases respectively, with 10 bases between them. Germline lookup yields CDR1 LNHDA and CDR2 SQIVND (reference sequence). CDR3 sequence: CASTDGVYNEQFF. Written as DNA, the CDR3 is TGTGCCAGTACCGACGGGGTCTACAATGAGCAGTTCTTC.

The V and J genes are TRBV28 and TRBJ2-2, with a weak D call TRBD2 (6 bases). V was clipped by 0 bases and J by 7 bases, with 15 bases between them. CDR1 MDHEN and CDR2 SYDVKM come from the germline V gene. The CDR3 covers 16 residues. The CDR3 region has the DNA TGTGCCAGCAGTTTATGGCGGGACCCCCGCGGCGGGGAGCTGTTTTTT. It specifies CASSLWRDPRGGELFF. The complete variable domain, with remaining parts taken from reference TRBV28 and TRBJ2-2, reads DVKVTQSSRYLVKRTGEKVFLECVQDMDHENMFWYRQDPGLGLRLIYFSYDVKMKEKGDIPEGYSVSREKKERFSLILESASTNQTSMYLCASSLWRDPRGGELFFGEGSRLTVL.

The rearrangement links TRBV19 to TRBJ2-2; D may be TRBD1 (5 bases). The germline V gene has CDR1 LNHDA and CDR2 SQIVND (reference sequence). This CDR3 is built from 12 residues. V shed 8 bases and J shed 5 bases, with 9 bases lying between them. The DNA for the CDR3 is TGTGCCAGTGAGCCAGGGACCGGGGAGCTGTTTTTT. Amino acids: CASEPGTGELFF.

There are a few counts of this clone. This rearrangement joins TRBV27 to TRBJ2-7; the D is unclear. Trimming cost V 3 bases and J 0 bases, with 6 bases left between them. CDR1 is MNHEY, CDR2 SMNVEV, per germline (reference sequence). The CDR3 runs 13 residues. The CDR3 here is CASSFKPSYEQYF. CDR3 DNA sequence: TGTGCCAGCAGTTTCAAGCCCTCCTACGAGCAGTACTTC.

The gene calls are TRBV5-6 and TRBJ1-1; D remains unclear. Trimming pared 0 bases from V and 5 bases from J, leaving 11 bases between. The CDR3 is made up of 14 amino acids. CDR1 and CDR2 from the germline V gene are SGHDT and YYEEEE. Here the CDR3 DNA reads TGTGCCAGCAGCTTGGCATCGCCCGGGACTGAAGCTTTCTTT. Translated, it gives CASSLASPGTEAFF.

This sequence joins TRBV9 and TRBJ2-1; D gene ambiguous. The ends were cut back, 3 bases at V and 2 bases at J, with 9 bases in the middle. Germline V gene sequence: CDR1 SGDLS, CDR2 YYNGEE. The CDR3 is 14 amino acids. Written as DNA, the CDR3 is TGTGCCAGCAGCGGAAGTGAGGCCTACAATGAGCAGTTCTTC. Translated, it gives CASSGSEAYNEQFF. Drawing the rest from reference TRBV9 and TRBJ2-1, the complete variable domain is DSGVTQTPKHLITATGQRVTLRCSPRSGDLSVYWYQQSLDQGLQFLIQYYNGEERAKGNILERFSAQQFPDLHSELNLSSLELGDSALYFCASSGSEAYNEQFFGPGTRLTVL.

The chain carries TRBV27 and TRBJ2-1, with 12 nucleotides matching TRBD1. The CDR3 loop spans 16 amino acids. The V gene's germline CDR1 is MNHEY and CDR2 SMNVEV (reference sequence). V trimming: 6 bases; J trimming: 8 bases; junction bases outside the gene matches: 11. CDR3 residues: CASRVLGTGGIDEQFF. Written as DNA, the CDR3 is TGTGCCAGCAGAGTGCTAGGGACAGGGGGCATCGATGAGCAGTTCTTC.

The chain has TRBV7-6 and TRBJ1-5; D gene uncertain. Germline CDR1 is SGHVS and CDR2 is FNYEAQ. The V end lost 0 bases, the J end lost 1 base, and 1 base lay between the germline ends. The CDR3 runs 13 residues. The CDR3 sequence: CASSLASNQPQHF. CDR3 DNA: TGTGCCAGCAGCTTAGCGAGCAATCAGCCCCAGCATTTT.

This CDR3 is CASSRRASVQETQYF. CDR3 DNA: TGTGCCAGCAGCCGGCGGGCTAGCGTCCAAGAGACCCAGTACTTC. The V call is TRBV7-6, the J call TRBJ2-5, with D possibly TRBD2 on 6 matching bases. Trimming pared 5 bases from V and 1 base from J, leaving 14 bases between. CDR1 SGHVS and CDR2 FNYEAQ come from the germline V gene. The CDR3 is 15 residues long.

V usage is TRBV4-3 and J usage is TRBJ2-3; the D call may be TRBD1 or TRBD2 (5 bases each). Germline V gene sequence: CDR1 LGHNA, CDR2 YSLEER. The CDR3 is 17 residues long. Trimming took off 0 bases at V and 6 bases at J, with 19 bases between the two ends. In DNA, the CDR3 is TGCGCCAGCAGCCAAGACTCGCCGGGACGGGGTGGGGATACGCAGTATTTT. Its translation is CASSQDSPGRGGDTQYF.

The gene calls are TRBV27 and TRBJ2-2; D gene unclear. Trimming pared 1 base from V and 1 base from J, leaving 1 base between. The CDR3 totals 13 residues. Germline lookup yields CDR1 MNHEY and CDR2 SMNVEV (reference sequence). The CDR3 nucleotides read TGTGCCAGCAGTTTATTGAACACCGGGGAGCTGTTTTTT. Amino acids: CASSLLNTGELFF.

V is TRBV5-4 and J is TRBJ1-1; D uncertain. Trimming removed 3 bases at V and 0 bases at J, with 12 bases between. CDR1 and CDR2 (germline): SGHNT, YYREEE (reference sequence). CDR3 length equals 15 residues. CDR3 coding DNA: TGTGCCAGCAGCTCCTCCACGACGATGAACACTGAAGCTTTCTTT. It codes for CASSSSTTMNTEAFF.